The present T cell receptor beta chain was sequenced within a study of OX40 agonist ivuxolimab in advanced cancers. The V end lost 0 bases, the J end lost 0 bases, and 15 bases lay between the germline ends. The germline gives CDR1 ENHRY, CDR2 SYGVKD. The CDR3 sequence is 18 residues long. This clone was seen just once. TCRdb's table, derived via immunoSEQ multiplex PCR, lists solely in-frame clones and lacks some. This table has around 50,000 clones, 79% appearing once. The J gene is TRBJ1-3, the V gene TRBV10-3; the D gene is possibly TRBD1 (6 bases). The TCR originated in an adult with an advanced solid tumor such as melanoma, head and neck, liver or kidney cancer. The specimen was CD4+ or CD8+ T cells sorted from blood, collected in a trial of the OX40 agonist ivuxolimab. The CDR3 DNA reads as TGTGCCATCAGTGAGTCGAGTTGGACAGCGAGCTCTGGAAACACCATATATTTT. Its translation is CAISESSWTASSGNTIYF.